The present TCR beta chain was sequenced within a study of T cell changes during pregnancy in multiple sclerosis. Germline loops: CDR1 MNHNS, CDR2 SASEGT. V gave up 2 bases and J gave up 7 bases, with 12 bases separating them. The CDR3 loop spans 15 amino acids. Only in-frame clones appear in the TCRdb table, and some are missing; sequencing was by immunoSEQ multiplex PCR. This sample has around 67,000 clones, with 85% to 90% found just once. The clonotype comes from a female donor in good health, enrolled as a control in a pregnancy study. This chain uses TRBV6-1 with TRBJ1-6; D is undetermined. The material was peripheral blood, obtained after pregnancy. CDR3 nucleotides: TGTGCCAGCAGTGAAAGAGGCCGGGTCAATTCACCCCTCCACTTT. Translation: CASSERGRVNSPLHF.